The subject of this entry is one T cell receptor beta chain. The antigen is unknown. Sorted-subset replicate PCRs used 200 ng DNA, approximately 33,000 T cell genomes. In the source study's methods: ImmunoSEQ only sent back junction sequences with no quality scores, so filtering was done differently. The assay was immunoSEQ multiplex PCR, and TCRdb's table has in-frame clones only and misses some. The D gene and trimming were derived from the DNA, and the V and J assignments and clone size from that table. The sample lists about 2.1 million clones; 90% to 95% were seen once. These data are taken from a study of shared clonotypes between healthy human individuals. On the study more broadly: CD4 naive cells filled three plates per donor, CD4 memory three, CD8 naive two and CD8 memory one.

Germline V gene sequence: CDR1 SGHDN, CDR2 FVKESK. This CDR3 contains 14 residues. The V end lost 4 bases, the J end lost 5 bases, and 14 bases lay between the germline ends. General study points: Estimated richness values were generally larger in naive subsets than in memory subsets.

CD45RO-negative, CCR7-positively selected cells formed the naive CD8 fraction, excluding terminally differentiated effector memory CD45RA+ cells. The J gene is TRBJ1-1, the V gene TRBV14; possibly TRBD1 for D (5 bases). The receptor was isolated from a man in his late teens or twenties in good health. Some clones in this sample may be carry-over from other donors' samples. The sample consisted of naive CD8+ T cells from PBMCs. Here the CDR3 reads CASSPRLGVTEAFF. CDR3 sequence (DNA): TGTGCCAGCAGCCCCCGATTGGGGGTTACTGAAGCTTTCTTT.